The rows below give T cell receptor beta chains drawn from one sample of a study of blood T cells in healthy people across ages. TCRdb called the 5' RACE reads again in MiXCR, with one record for every CDR3 protein. The data show roughly 650,000 distinct CDR3 sequences, around 32% seen once. The sample taken for sequencing was blood. The receptors stem from a woman aged 80 or older in good health. CDR3s include the opening cysteine and the closing phenylalanine or tryptophan. Fields, in order: CDR3 DNA, CDR3 protein, V gene, clone size, D gene, J gene. The D gene is left open where the match is weak. Size is omitted from some rows. Given values are once, few, many or a class for expanded clones.

TGTGCCAGCAGCTTTCTCCAGGGGGCGAGTGGCTACACCTTC,CASSFLQGASGYTF,TRBV7-8,many,TRBD1,TRBJ1-2
TGCAGTGCTAGAGCGGGGGCGGGAGGGCCCTACGAGCAGTACTTC,CSARAGAGGPYEQYF,TRBV20-1,NA,TRBD2,TRBJ2-7
TGTGCCAGCAGTTCCCGGCCGGGCCAGGGTGTGAACTATGGCTACACCTTC,CASSSRPGQGVNYGYTF,TRBV9,few,NA,TRBJ1-2
TGTGCCAGCAGCTTACAGGGGGGGGCCAAAAACATTCAGTACTTC,CASSLQGGAKNIQYF,TRBV7-3,once,NA,TRBJ2-4
TGTGCCAGCAGCCAAGATCCGGGACAGGGGGCTCTCGGGTCCGAGCAGTACTTC,CASSQDPGQGALGSEQYF,TRBV4-2,many,TRBD1,TRBJ2-7
TGTGTCAGCAGCGTTGACCGGGACAGGGTATATTTGGGCTATGGCTACACCTTC,CVSSVDRDRVYLGYGYTF,TRBV9,NA,TRBD1,TRBJ1-2
TGTGCCAGTAGCCGCCCGGGGGGACGGAACGAGCAGTACTTC,CASSRPGGRNEQYF,TRBV19,few,TRBD2,TRBJ2-7
TGTGCCAGCAGGACTCTAAGCGGTTGGAGACAAGAGACCCAGTACTTC,CASRTLSGWRQETQYF,TRBV7-2,many,NA,TRBJ2-5
TGCAGTGCTAGAGCTAGCACAGGGGATGACTATGGCTACACCTTC,CSARASTGDDYGYTF,TRBV20-1,few,TRBD1,TRBJ1-2
TGTGCCAGCAGCTTAGAGCCCTCTAGCGCATCCACAGATACGCAGTATTTT,CASSLEPSSASTDTQYF,TRBV7-2,few,NA,TRBJ2-3
TGCAGTGCTAGAGTGCTAGCGGGGGCAGATACGCAGTATTTT,CSARVLAGADTQYF,TRBV20-1,many,TRBD2,TRBJ2-3
TGTGCCAGCAATCCCTGGTCGGAGCGGGAGACCCAGTACTTC,CASNPWSERETQYF,TRBV6-2/TRBV6-3,many,NA,TRBJ2-5
TGCAGTGCTAGAGATCCGGGACAGAGGTACGAGCAGTACTTC,CSARDPGQRYEQYF,TRBV20-1,few,TRBD1,TRBJ2-7
TGTGCCTGGAGAATGCCCGACAGGGGGAATCAGCCCCAGCATTTT,CAWRMPDRGNQPQHF,TRBV30,NA,TRBD1,TRBJ1-5
TGTGCCGGAGACAGTCAAAGGAACACTGAAGCTTTCTTT,CAGDSQRNTEAFF,TRBV30,few,NA,TRBJ1-1
TGTGCCAGCAGTGAAGCCTCGTGGACTAGCGGGAGAGGAGGAGTGGAGACCCAGTACTTC,CASSEASWTSGRGGVETQYF,TRBV2,NA,TRBD2,TRBJ2-5
TGTGCCAGCAGCGAGTCAGGGGGGAGGAATCAGCCCCAGCATTTT,CASSESGGRNQPQHF,TRBV6-5,few,TRBD1,TRBJ1-5
TGCGCCAGCAGCTTGGGCCCACAGGGTAGCAATCAGCCCCAGCATTTT,CASSLGPQGSNQPQHF,TRBV5-1,NA,NA,TRBJ1-5
TGCGCCAGCAGCCAACAGGGGGCGGACTACAATGAGCAGTTCTTC,CASSQQGADYNEQFF,TRBV4-3,NA,TRBD1,TRBJ2-1
TGTGCCAGCAGTTCCACTAGCGGGGGGTGGGATGAGCAGTTCTTC,CASSSTSGGWDEQFF,TRBV6-5,NA,TRBD2,TRBJ2-1
TGTGCCTGGAGACTAGCGGGGGGGATGGGGCAGTACTTC,CAWRLAGGMGQYF,TRBV30,NA,TRBD2,TRBJ2-7
TGTGCCTGGAGGGAAGGTTACGAGCAGTACTTC,CAWREGYEQYF,TRBV30,many,NA,TRBJ2-7
TGTGCCAGCAGACCTAACCGGGCAGTCCCTGGGCCCCTCCACTTT,CASRPNRAVPGPLHF,TRBV6-5,few,NA,TRBJ1-6
TGCAGTGCTAGTATAGCGGGGGGGCGCGGTTCTGAGCAGTTCTTC,CSASIAGGRGSEQFF,TRBV20-1,NA,TRBD2,TRBJ2-1
TGTGCCAGCAGTGAAGCAGGACTATCCTACGAGCAGTACTTC,CASSEAGLSYEQYF,TRBV6-1,NA,NA,TRBJ2-7
TGCGCCAGCAGCTTGGGGGCAGGAGGATTTGACTACACCTTC,CASSLGAGGFDYTF,TRBV5-1,few,NA,TRBJ1-2
TGTGCCAGCAGCTTCCAGGACAGTCAACCCCAGTCACCCCTCCACTTT,CASSFQDSQPQSPLHF,TRBV7-3,NA,NA,TRBJ1-6
TGCAGTGCTAGCTTTATGGACAGCTCCTACGAGCAGTACTTC,CSASFMDSSYEQYF,TRBV20-1,many,NA,TRBJ2-7
TGCAGTGCTAGAGATGATAAAGGGGAAGGGGAGACCCAGTACTTC,CSARDDKGEGETQYF,TRBV20-1,NA,NA,TRBJ2-5
TGTGCCAGCAGCTCCTCCGGGACAAGGGGGGAGCAGTTCTTC,CASSSSGTRGEQFF,TRBV7-2,NA,NA,TRBJ2-1
TGTGCCTGGATGGAGATGAACACTGAAGCTTTCTTT,CAWMEMNTEAFF,TRBV30,NA,NA,TRBJ1-1
TGTGCCAGTATGGGGGGCGGCTCCTATAATTCACCCCTCCACTTT,CASMGGGSYNSPLHF,TRBV19,NA,NA,TRBJ1-6
TGTGCCTGGAGTCGGGGAGAAAGGAATCAGCCCCAGCATTTT,CAWSRGERNQPQHF,TRBV30,few,NA,TRBJ1-5
TGTGCCAGCAGCGCGGGACAGAGAAAGGACTATGGCTACACCTTC,CASSAGQRKDYGYTF,TRBV7-8,many,TRBD1,TRBJ1-2
TGTGCCATCAGTGAGCCCAAGGGACTAGCCTACACAGATACGCAGTATTTT,CAISEPKGLAYTDTQYF,TRBV10-3,many,TRBD2,TRBJ2-3
TGTGCCTGGAGTGTAGTACGTCAAGAGACCCAGTACTTC,CAWSVVRQETQYF,TRBV30,many,NA,TRBJ2-5
TGTGCCAGCAGCCAAGAGGGGCTCGGGACAGCCTCTGGGGCCAACGTCCTGACTTTC,CASSQEGLGTASGANVLTF,TRBV4-2,many,TRBD1,TRBJ2-6
TGTGCCAGCAGCCCAGGGCTGGCCCAGTACTTC,CASSPGLAQYF,TRBV12-3/TRBV12-4,NA,NA,TRBJ2-5
TGCAGTGCTAGAGGACTAACCGGCACAGATACGCAGTATTTT,CSARGLTGTDTQYF,TRBV20-1,NA,NA,TRBJ2-3
TGCAGCGTCGCTCGCCTAACACTAGGGTCCTACAATGAGCAGTTCTTC,CSVARLTLGSYNEQFF,TRBV29-1,few,NA,TRBJ2-1